The 7 T cell receptor beta chains presented below share a single source sample, sequenced in a study of T cell responses to AZD1222 COVID-19 vaccine. Produced via immunoSEQ multiplex PCR; TCRdb's table is partial and in-frame only. The profile covers around 160,000 clones, with 88% appearing a single time and over 4.5% taken by the ten largest. Sequenced here: peripheral blood, sampled on day 0 of AZD1222 vaccination. The receptors come from an adult in good health.

CDR3: CASSQEDRIETQYF. In DNA, the CDR3 is TGTGCCAGCAGCCAAGAGGATAGAATCGAGACCCAGTACTTC. The chain uses TRBV3-1 (or the pseudogene TRBV3-2) and TRBJ2-5; D remains unclear. This CDR3 contains 14 residues. Trimming removed 0 bases from V and 5 bases from J, with 10 bases in between. Germline assignment: CDR1 LGHDT and CDR2 YNNKEL (reference sequence).

V usage is TRBV7-2 and J usage is TRBJ1-2; tentatively, D is TRBD1 (5 bases). This CDR3 region has 15 residues. The germline CDR1 and CDR2 sequences are SGHTA and FQGNSA. Trimming took 0 bases from V and 7 from J, leaving 15 bases between them. DNA for the CDR3: TGTGCCAGCAGCTTAGCGTCGGGGGGTGGATCTGGCTACACCTTC. Translating gives CASSLASGGGSGYTF.

This clone was counted a single time. The chain recombines TRBV28 with TRBJ2-5, with TRBD1 matching 10 bases. The CDR3 extends over 13 amino acids. The germline CDR1 and CDR2 sequences are MDHEN and SYDVKM. Trimming removed 8 bases from V and 4 bases from J; junction bases left unmatched: 4. The CDR3 loop reads CASWDRGPETQYF. The CDR3 nucleotides are TGTGCCAGCTGGGACAGGGGCCCAGAGACCCAGTACTTC.

V gene TRBV18 combines with J gene TRBJ2-1; 9 bases align to TRBD2. There are 17 residues in the CDR3. V lost 6 bases to trimming and J lost 4 bases; unmatched junction nucleotides: 13. Germline CDR1 is KGHSH and CDR2 is LQKENI. This CDR3 reads CASSQGTSSSWYNEQFF. For the CDR3, the DNA is TGTGCCAGCTCGCAGGGGACTAGCTCTTCGTGGTACAATGAGCAGTTCTTC.

V and J are TRBV27 and TRBJ2-7; the match to TRBD2 covers 12 bases. V lost 6 bases and J lost 2; bases outside the gene matches: 2. The CDR3 length is 14 residues. Germline assignment: CDR1 MNHEY and CDR2 SMNVEV (reference sequence). This CDR3 reads CASRGLAGPYEQYF. DNA of the CDR3: TGTGCCAGCAGGGGACTAGCGGGCCCCTACGAGCAGTACTTC.

The genes are TRBV6-4 and TRBJ2-2; 7 bases align to TRBD1. J lost 6 bases, V lost 5 bases, and 6 bases had no gene match. The CDR3 has 14 residues. The V gene's germline CDR1 is MRHNA and CDR2 SNTAGT. CDR3 nucleotide sequence: TGTGCCAGCAGTCCCGGACAGGTCGCCGGGGAGCTGTTTTTT. As protein: CASSPGQVAGELFF.

This sequence joins TRBV24-1 and TRBJ2-2; tentatively, D is TRBD2 (5 bases). Between the trimmed V and J ends, which lost 4 bases and 4 bases, there was a span of 18 bases. The CDR3 is made up of 17 amino acids. Germline CDR1 is KGHDR and CDR2 is SFDVKD. The CDR3 DNA reads TGTGCCACCAGTGACCTCCGGGCTCCGGAGGCCACCGGGGAGCTGTTTTTT. It specifies CATSDLRAPEATGELFF.